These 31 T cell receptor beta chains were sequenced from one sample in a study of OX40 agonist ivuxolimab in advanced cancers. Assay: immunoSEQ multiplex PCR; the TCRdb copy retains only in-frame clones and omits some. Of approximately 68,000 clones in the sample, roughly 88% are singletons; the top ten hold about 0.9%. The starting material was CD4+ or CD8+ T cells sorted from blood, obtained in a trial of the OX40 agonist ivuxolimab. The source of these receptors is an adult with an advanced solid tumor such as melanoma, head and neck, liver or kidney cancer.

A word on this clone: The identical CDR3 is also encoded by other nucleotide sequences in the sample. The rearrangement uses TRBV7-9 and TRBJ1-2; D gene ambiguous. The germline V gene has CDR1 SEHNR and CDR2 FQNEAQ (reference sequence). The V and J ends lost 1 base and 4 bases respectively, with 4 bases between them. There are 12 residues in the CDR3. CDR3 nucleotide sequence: TGTGCCAGCAGCTTAGACAGCTATGGCTACACCTTC. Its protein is CASSLDSYGYTF.

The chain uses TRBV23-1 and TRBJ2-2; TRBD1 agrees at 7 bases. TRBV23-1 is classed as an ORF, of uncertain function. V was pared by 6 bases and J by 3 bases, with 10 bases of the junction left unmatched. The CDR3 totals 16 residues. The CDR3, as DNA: TGCGCCAGCAGACCACGGACAGGTTCCTACACCGGGGAGCTGTTTTTT. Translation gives CASRPRTGSYTGELFF.

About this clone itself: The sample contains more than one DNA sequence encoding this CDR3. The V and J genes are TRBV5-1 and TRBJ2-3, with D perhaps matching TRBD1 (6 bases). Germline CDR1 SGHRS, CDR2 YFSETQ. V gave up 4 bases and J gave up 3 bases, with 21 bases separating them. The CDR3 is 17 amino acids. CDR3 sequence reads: CASSTHHDRPHTDTQYF. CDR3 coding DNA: TGCGCCAGCAGCACGCACCATGACAGGCCTCATACAGATACGCAGTATTTT.

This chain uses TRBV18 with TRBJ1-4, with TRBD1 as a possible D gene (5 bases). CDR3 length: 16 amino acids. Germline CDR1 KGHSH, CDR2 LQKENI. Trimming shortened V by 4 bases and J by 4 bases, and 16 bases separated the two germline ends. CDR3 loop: CASSLNRDARNEKLFF. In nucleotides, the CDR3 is TGTGCCAGCTCACTGAACCGGGACGCTCGTAATGAAAAACTGTTTTTT.

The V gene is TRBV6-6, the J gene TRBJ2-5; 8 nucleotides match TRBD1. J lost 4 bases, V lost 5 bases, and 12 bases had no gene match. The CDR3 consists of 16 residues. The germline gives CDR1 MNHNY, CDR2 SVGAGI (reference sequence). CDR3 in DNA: TGTGCCAGCAGTGCCCGGACAGGGAGGTCGGGAGAGACCCAGTACTTC. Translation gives CASSARTGRSGETQYF.

The CDR3 DNA is TGTGCCAGCAGTCCCGGCAGGAGTATTAGCTACAATGAGCAGTTCTTC. Its translation is CASSPGRSISYNEQFF. V gene TRBV28 combines with J gene TRBJ2-1; no firm D call. Trimming cost V 5 bases and J 3 bases, with 17 bases left between them. Germline-derived CDR1 and CDR2 are MDHEN and SYDVKM. The CDR3 runs to 16 residues.

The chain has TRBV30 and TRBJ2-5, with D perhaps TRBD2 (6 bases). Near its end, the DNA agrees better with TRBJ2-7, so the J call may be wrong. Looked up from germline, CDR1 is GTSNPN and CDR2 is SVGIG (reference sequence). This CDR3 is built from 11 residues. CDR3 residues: CAWSAGSEQYF. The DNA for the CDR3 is TGTGCCTGGAGTGCCGGGAGCGAGCAGTACTTC.

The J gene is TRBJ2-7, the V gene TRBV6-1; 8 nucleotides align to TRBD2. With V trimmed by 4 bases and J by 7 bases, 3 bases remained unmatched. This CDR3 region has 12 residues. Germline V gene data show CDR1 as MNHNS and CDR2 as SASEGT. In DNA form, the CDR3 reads TGTGCCAGCAGTGTAGCGGGGTATGAGCAGTACTTC. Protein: CASSVAGYEQYF.

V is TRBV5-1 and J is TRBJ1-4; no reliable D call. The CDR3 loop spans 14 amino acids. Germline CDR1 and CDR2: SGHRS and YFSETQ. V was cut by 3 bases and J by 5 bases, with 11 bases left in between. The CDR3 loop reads CASSSSEGNEKLFF. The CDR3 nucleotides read TGCGCCAGCAGCTCCTCGGAAGGCAATGAAAAACTGTTTTTT.

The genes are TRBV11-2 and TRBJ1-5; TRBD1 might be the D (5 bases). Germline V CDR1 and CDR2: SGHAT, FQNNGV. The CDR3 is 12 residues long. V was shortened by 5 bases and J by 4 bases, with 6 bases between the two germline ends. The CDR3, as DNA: TGTGCCAGCAGCGGGGGGAATCAGCCCCAGCATTTT. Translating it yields CASSGGNQPQHF.

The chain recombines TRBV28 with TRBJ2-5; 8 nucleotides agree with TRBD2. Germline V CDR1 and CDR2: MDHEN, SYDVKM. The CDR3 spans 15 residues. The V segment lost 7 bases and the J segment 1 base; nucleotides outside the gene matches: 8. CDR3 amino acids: CASTFSGARQETQYF. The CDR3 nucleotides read TGTGCCAGCACCTTTAGCGGGGCCCGCCAAGAGACCCAGTACTTC.

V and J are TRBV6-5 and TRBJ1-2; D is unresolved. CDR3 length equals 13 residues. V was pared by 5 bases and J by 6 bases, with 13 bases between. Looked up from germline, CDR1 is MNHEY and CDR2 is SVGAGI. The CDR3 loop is CASSESLRNGYTF. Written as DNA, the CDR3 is TGTGCCAGCAGTGAATCTCTAAGGAATGGCTACACCTTC.

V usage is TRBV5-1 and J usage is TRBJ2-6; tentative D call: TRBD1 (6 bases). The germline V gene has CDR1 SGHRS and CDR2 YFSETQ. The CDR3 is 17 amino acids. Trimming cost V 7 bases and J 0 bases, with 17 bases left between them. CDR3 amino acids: CASRRKQGNSGANVLTF. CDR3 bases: TGCGCCAGCCGGAGAAAACAGGGAAACTCTGGGGCCAACGTCCTGACTTTC. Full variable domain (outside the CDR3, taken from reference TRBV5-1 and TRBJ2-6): KAGVTQTPRYLIKTRGQQVTLSCSPISGHRSVSWYQQTPGQGLQFLFEYFSETQRNKGNFPGRFSGRQFSNSRSEMNVSTLELGDSALYLCASRRKQGNSGANVLTFGAGSRLTVL.

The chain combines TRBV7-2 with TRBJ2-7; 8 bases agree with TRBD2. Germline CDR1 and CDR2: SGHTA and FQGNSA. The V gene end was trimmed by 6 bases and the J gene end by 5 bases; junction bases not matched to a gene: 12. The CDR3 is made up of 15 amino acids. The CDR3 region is CASRPPAGGKNEQYF. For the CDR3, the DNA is TGTGCCAGCAGACCGCCTGCGGGGGGTAAGAACGAGCAGTACTTC.

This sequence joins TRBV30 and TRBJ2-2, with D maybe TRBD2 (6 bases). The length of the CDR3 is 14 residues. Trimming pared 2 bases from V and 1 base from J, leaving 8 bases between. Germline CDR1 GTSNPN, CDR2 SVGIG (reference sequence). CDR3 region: CAWSRRGNTGELFF. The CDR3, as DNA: TGTGCCTGGAGTAGGCGGGGGAACACCGGGGAGCTGTTTTTT.

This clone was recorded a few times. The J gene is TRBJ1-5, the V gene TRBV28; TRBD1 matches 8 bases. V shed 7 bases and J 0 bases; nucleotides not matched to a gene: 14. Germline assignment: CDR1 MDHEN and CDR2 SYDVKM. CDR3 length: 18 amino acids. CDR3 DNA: TGTGCCAGCAATATTGGGACAGGCGGGTCGGATAGCAATCAGCCCCAGCATTTT. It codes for CASNIGTGGSDSNQPQHF. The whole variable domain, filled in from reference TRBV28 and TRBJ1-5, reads DVKVTQSSRYLVKRTGEKVFLECVQDMDHENMFWYRQDPGLGLRLIYFSYDVKMKEKGDIPEGYSVSREKKERFSLILESASTNQTSMYLCASNIGTGGSDSNQPQHFGDGTRLSIL.

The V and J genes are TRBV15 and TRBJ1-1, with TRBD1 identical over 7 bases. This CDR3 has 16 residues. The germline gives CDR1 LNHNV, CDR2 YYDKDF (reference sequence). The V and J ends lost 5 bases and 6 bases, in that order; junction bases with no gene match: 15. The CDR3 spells CATSAGTVHFGAEAFF. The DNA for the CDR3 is TGTGCCACCAGCGCAGGGACAGTCCACTTTGGGGCTGAAGCTTTCTTT.

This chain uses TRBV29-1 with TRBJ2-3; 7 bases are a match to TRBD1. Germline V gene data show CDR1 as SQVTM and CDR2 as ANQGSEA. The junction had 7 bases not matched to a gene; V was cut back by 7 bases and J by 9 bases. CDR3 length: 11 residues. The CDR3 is CSASGGLTQYF. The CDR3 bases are TGCAGCGCGTCAGGGGGTTTGACGCAGTATTTT.

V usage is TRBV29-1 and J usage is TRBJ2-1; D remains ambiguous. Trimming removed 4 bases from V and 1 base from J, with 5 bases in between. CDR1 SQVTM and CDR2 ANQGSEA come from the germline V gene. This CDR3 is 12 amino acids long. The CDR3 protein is CSVVFSYNEQFF. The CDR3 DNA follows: TGCAGCGTTGTATTTTCCTACAATGAGCAGTTCTTC.

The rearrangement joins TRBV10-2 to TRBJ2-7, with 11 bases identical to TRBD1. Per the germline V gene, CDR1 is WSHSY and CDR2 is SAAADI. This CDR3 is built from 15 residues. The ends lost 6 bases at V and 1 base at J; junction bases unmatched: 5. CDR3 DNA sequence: TGCGCCAGCAGATCCGGGACAGGGGGTTCCTACGAGCAGTACTTC. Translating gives CASRSGTGGSYEQYF.

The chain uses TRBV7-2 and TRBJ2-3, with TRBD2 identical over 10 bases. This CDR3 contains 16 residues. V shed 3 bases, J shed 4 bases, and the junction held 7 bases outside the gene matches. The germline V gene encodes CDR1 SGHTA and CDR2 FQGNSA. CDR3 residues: CASSFALAGAADTQYF. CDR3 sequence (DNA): TGTGCCAGCAGCTTCGCCCTAGCGGGGGCCGCAGATACGCAGTATTTT.

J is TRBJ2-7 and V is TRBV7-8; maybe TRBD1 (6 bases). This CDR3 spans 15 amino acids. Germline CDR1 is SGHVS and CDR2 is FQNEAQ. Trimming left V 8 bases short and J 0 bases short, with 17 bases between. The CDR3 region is CASRSRDTRSYEQYF. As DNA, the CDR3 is TGTGCCAGCCGGAGCCGGGACACCCGCTCCTACGAGCAGTACTTC.

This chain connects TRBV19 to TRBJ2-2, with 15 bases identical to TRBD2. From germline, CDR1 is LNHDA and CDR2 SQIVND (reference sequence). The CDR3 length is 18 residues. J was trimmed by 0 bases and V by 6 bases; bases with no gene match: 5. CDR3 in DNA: TGTGCCAGTAGGACGGGACTAGCGGGAGGTGCGAACACCGGGGAGCTGTTTTTT. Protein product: CASRTGLAGGANTGELFF.

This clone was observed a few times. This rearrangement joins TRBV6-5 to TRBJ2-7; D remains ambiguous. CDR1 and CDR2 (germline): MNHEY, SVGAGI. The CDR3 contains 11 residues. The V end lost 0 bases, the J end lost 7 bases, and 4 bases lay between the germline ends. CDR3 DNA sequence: TGTGCCAGCAGTTACTCATCTGAGCAGTACTTC. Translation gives CASSYSSEQYF.

In DNA, the CDR3 is TGTGCCAGCAAAAGGCCTTATAGCAATCAGCCCCAGCATTTT. Protein: CASKRPYSNQPQHF. The chain couples TRBV28 to TRBJ1-5, with no clear D. Germline V CDR1 and CDR2: MDHEN, SYDVKM. The germline V and J ends were trimmed by 7 bases and 0 bases, with 10 bases remaining between them. The CDR3 contains 14 residues.

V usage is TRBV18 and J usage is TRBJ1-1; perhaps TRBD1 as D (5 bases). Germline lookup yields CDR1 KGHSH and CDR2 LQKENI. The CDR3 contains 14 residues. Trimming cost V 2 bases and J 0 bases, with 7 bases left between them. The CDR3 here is CASSPGALNTEAFF. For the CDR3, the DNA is TGTGCCAGCTCACCAGGGGCGCTGAACACTGAAGCTTTCTTT.

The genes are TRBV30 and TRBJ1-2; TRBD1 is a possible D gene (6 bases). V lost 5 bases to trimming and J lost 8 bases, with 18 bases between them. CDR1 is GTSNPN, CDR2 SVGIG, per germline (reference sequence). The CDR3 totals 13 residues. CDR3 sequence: CAWALKGVRGYTF. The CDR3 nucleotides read TGTGCCTGGGCGCTTAAGGGGGTCCGCGGCTACACCTTC.

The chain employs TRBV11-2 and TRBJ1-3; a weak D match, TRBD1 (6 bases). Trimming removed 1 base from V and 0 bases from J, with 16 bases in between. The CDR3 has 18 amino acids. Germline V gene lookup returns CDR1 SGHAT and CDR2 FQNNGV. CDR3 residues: CASSLAGARGLSGNTIYF. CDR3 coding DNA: TGTGCCAGCAGCTTAGCCGGGGCCAGGGGCCTCTCTGGAAACACCATATATTTT.

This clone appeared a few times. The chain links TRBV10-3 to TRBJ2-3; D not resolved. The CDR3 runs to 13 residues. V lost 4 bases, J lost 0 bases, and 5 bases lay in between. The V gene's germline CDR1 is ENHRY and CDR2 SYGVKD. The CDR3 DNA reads TGTGCCATCAGTGGGGATAGCACAGATACGCAGTATTTT. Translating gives CAISGDSTDTQYF.

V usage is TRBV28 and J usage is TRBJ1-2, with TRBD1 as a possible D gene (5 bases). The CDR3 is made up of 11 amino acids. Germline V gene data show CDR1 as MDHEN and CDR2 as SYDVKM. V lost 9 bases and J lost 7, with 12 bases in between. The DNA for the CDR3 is TGTGCCAGTTTCCAGGGTTTTGGCTACACCTTC. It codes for CASFQGFGYTF.

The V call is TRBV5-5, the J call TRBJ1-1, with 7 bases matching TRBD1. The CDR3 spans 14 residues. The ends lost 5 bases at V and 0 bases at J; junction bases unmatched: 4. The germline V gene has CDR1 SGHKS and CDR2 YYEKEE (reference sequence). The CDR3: CASRWGQMNTEAFF. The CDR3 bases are TGTGCCAGCAGATGGGGACAGATGAACACTGAAGCTTTCTTT.